The clone carrying this TCR beta chain was counted a few times. Its antigen is not identified. The entry originates in a study of CD8+ T cells in alopecia areata. The study, taken as a whole, reports: Lesional scalp displayed greater clonality than normal scalp, most notably in alopecia totalis/universalis. Sequencing of scalp tissue also captures the resident alphabeta T cells of normal skin. Possibly because of HLA-related factors, TCR sharing was less clear across patients than in mice.

RNA extraction was followed by reverse transcription into cDNA, which acted as the sequencing template. Using immunoSEQ multiplex PCR, the repertoire was profiled, and TCRdb retains in-frame clones only, with some absent. Of around 190,000 clones in the sample, approximately 60% were seen once. The CDR3 runs 12 residues. J lost 0 bases, V lost 11 bases, and 2 bases had no gene match. Germline-derived CDR1 and CDR2 are ENHRY and SYGVKD. This sequence joins TRBV10-3 and TRBJ2-3, with 7 positions matching TRBD1. The source material was CD8+ T cells sorted from blood. The clonotype originates from a human donor in good health. CDR3 DNA: TGTGCCGCACAGGGGAGCACAGATACGCAGTATTTT. As protein: CAAQGSTDTQYF.